The sequence of this T cell receptor (beta chain) was determined in a study of blood T cell repertoires in COVID-19 (dated by TCRdb to 2018 to 2020). About the full investigation: Samples from collaborators originated in the United States, Italy and Spain and spanned both the acute and convalescent phases of COVID-19. The prospective study material was composed of cDNA or gDNA derived from T cells, B-cell-depleted T cells, or PBMCs. Deeply sampled blood TCRbeta repertoires from subjects exposed to, actively infected with, or recovered from COVID-19 were included in the dataset. The repertoires were made available in a free public database intended to serve as a resource for research on the immune response to SARS-CoV-2. The samples were drawn from two sources: the first 160 participants of the ongoing ImmuneRACE study, and 1,254 subjects contributed by 6 global collaborators. Sample metadata almost always included a de-identified subject ID, COVID-19 status, age in years and sex. HLA class I and class II types, where available, came from metadata supplied by the sample provider rather than from assay-based typing. The research as a whole found: Clinical and demographic metadata were provided uncurated, with the amount varying by source and participant.

The collaborating institutions used their own protocols to collect whole blood in K2EDTA tubes. For TCRbeta analysis, collaborator samples were shipped as frozen whole blood, as isolated PBMCs, or as DNA extracted from either sample type. As for this clone: There is no known antigen for this receptor. No base quality information exists; no much larger clone differs at one position.

The immunoSEQ Assay, a bias-controlled multiplex PCR, was used to amplify TCRbeta CDR3 regions from genomic DNA. On the study's bioinformatics: Within the assay, amplification of reference gene primers was used to estimate how many nucleated cells each sample contained. Sequence reads were collapsed and filtered to measure the absolute abundance of every unique TCRbeta CDR3 rearrangement. For each sample, productive Simpson clonality was calculated by taking the square root of Simpson's diversity index across productive rearrangements. TCRdb provides this immuneACCESS table in a form limited to in-frame rearrangements. Some clones are lacking; in checked studies, under half of them reflect an unresolved V gene, and why the rest are absent is not known. V and J calls and clone size are copied from that table; D and trimming were computed from the DNA. For this sample the table gives approximately 250,000 clones, of which 80% to 90% were detected only once. The ten largest clones represent around 1.8% of the sample.

From the cysteine through the phenylalanine, the CDR3 covers 13 amino acids. CDR3 DNA is the only sequence kept; it has 39 bases, read in frame from the first base. V drops 7 bases and J drops 7 bases, leaving 13 bases in between. Sequenced: peripheral blood. This sequence originates from a man aged 25-45 years with active or convalescent COVID-19. The V and J segments used are TRBV12-3 or TRBV12-4 and TRBJ2-2; TRBD2 is a weak D gene call, 5 bases matching. The sequenced DNA: TGTGCCAGCAACCCGGGGTCCGTCGGGGAGCTGTTTTTT. This sequence encodes CASNPGSVGELFF.